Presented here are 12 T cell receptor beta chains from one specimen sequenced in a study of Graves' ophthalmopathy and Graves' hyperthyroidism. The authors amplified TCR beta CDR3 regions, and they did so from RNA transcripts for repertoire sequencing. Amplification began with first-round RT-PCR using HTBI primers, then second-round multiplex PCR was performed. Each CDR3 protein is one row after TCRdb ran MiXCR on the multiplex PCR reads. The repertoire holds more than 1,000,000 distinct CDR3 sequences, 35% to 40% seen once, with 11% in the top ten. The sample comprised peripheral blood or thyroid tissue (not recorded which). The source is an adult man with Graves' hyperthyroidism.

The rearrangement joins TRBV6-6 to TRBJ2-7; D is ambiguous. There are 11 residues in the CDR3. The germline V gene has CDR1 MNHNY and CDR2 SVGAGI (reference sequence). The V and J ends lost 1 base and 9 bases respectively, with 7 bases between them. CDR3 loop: CASSYLRRQYF. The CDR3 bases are TGTGCCAGCAGTTACTTGAGGAGGCAGTACTTC.

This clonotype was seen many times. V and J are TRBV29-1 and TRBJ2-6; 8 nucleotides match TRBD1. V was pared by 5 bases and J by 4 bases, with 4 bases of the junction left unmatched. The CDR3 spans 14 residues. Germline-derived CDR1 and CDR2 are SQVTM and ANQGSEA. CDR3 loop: CSVSRGPGANVLTF. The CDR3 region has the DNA TGCAGCGTTAGCAGGGGGCCCGGGGCCAACGTCCTGACTTTC.

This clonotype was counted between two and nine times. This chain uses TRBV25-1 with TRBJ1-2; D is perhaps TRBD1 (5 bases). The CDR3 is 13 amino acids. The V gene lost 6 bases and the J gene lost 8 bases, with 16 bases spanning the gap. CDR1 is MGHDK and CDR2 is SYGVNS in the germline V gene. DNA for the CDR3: TGTGCCAGCAGCGTCTATACAGGAGGGGGCTACACCTTC. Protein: CASSVYTGGGYTF.

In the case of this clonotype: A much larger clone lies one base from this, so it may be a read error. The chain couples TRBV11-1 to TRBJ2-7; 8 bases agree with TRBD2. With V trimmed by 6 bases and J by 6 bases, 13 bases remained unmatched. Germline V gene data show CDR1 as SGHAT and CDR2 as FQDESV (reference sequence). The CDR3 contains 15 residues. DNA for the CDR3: TGTGCCAGCAGTTTCCTATCGGGGGGACTAGGCGAGCAGTACTTC. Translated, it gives CASSFLSGGLGEQYF.

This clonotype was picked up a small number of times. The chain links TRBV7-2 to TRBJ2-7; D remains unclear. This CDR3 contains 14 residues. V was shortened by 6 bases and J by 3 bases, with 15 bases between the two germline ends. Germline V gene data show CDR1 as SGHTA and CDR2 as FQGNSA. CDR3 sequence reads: CASSQSDKNYEQYF. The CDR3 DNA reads TGTGCCAGCAGTCAGTCTGACAAGAACTACGAGCAGTACTTC.

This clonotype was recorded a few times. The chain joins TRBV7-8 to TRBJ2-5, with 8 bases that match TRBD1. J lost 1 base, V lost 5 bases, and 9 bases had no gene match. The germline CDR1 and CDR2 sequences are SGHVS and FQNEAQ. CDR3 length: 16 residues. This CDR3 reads CASSRTRDRPQETQYF. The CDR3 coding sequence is TGTGCCAGCAGCCGAACCCGGGACAGGCCCCAAGAGACCCAGTACTTC.

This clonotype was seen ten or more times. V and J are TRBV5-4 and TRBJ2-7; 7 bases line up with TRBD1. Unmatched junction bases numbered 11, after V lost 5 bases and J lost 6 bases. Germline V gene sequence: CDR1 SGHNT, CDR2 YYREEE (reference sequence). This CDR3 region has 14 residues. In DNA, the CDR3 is TGTGCCAGCAGGAGCCCGGGACAGCTAGTCGAGCAGTACTTC. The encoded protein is CASRSPGQLVEQYF.

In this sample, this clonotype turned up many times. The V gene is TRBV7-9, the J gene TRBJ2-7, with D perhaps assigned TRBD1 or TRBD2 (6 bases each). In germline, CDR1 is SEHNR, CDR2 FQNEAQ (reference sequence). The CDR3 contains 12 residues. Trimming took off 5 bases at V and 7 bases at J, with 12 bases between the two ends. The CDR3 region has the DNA TGTGCCAGCAGCGACGAGGGGGGAGAGCAGTACTTC. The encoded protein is CASSDEGGEQYF. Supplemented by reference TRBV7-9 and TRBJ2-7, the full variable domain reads DTGVSQNPRHKITKRGQNVTFRCDPISEHNRLYWYRQTLGQGPEFLTYFQNEAQLEKSRLLSDRFSAERPKGSFSTLEIQRTEQGDSAMYLCASSDEGGEQYFGPGTRLTVT.

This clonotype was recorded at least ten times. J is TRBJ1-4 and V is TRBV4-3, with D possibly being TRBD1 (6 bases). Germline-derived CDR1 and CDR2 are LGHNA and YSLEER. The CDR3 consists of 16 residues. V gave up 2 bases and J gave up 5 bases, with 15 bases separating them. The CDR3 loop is CASSQTMTGWNEKLFF. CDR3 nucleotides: TGCGCCAGCAGCCAAACGATGACAGGCTGGAATGAAAAACTGTTTTTT.

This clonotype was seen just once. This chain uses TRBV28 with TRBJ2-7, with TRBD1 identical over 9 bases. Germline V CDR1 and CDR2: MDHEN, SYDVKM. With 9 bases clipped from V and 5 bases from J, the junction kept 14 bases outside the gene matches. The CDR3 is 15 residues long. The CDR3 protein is CASHLPGQGIDEQYF. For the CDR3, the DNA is TGTGCCAGTCACCTCCCGGGACAGGGTATCGACGAGCAGTACTTC.

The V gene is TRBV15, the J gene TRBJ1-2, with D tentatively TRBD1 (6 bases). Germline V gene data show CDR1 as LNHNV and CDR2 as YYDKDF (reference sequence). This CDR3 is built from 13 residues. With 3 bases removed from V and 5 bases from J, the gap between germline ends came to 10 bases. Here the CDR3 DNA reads TGTGCCACCAGCAGTCCTGGACAGTATGGCTACACCTTC. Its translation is CATSSPGQYGYTF.

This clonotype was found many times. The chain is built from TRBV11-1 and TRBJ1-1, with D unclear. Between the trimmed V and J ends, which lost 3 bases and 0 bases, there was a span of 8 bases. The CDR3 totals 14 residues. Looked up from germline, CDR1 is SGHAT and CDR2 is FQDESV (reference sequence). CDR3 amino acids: CASSLGTMNTEAFF. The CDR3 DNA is TGTGCCAGCAGCTTGGGCACCATGAACACTGAAGCTTTCTTT.